The rows below give T cell receptor beta chains drawn from one sample of a study of shared clonotypes between healthy human individuals. TCRdb keeps only in-frame clones here, not all; method: immunoSEQ multiplex PCR. Among about 980,000 clones, approximately 80% were seen once, and the ten largest hold about 1.5%. Sequencing was performed on memory CD4+ T cells sorted from blood. The receptors were gathered from a man aged 18 to 30 in good health. Both conserved end residues are part of each CDR3.

V	J	CDR3
TRBV6-6	TRBJ2-3	CASSYPLGGGDTQYF
TRBV5-1	TRBJ2-5	CASSSGQKQETQYF
TRBV9	TRBJ2-5	CASSAVGTPQETQYF
TRBV29-1	TRBJ1-2	CSVYSRLNYGYTF
TRBV18	TRBJ2-7	CASSPALGTGIYEQYF
TRBV7-9	TRBJ2-3	CASTTLQGYSTDTQYF
TRBV6-1	TRBJ2-7	CASRKGLAGAYEQYF
TRBV10-2	TRBJ1-2	CASNAQMTPGYTF
TRBV5-1	TRBJ1-2	CASSLVGEANYGYTF
TRBV9	TRBJ2-3	CASSVGRYTDTQYF
TRBV19	TRBJ2-1	CASSIVSPSLGTSSYNEQFF